The clone carrying this T cell receptor (beta chain) was observed a few times. As yet, its antigen is unknown. In making TCR beta libraries, quantitative 5'-RACE with molecular barcodes was used. TCRdb re-called the 5' RACE reads through MiXCR, storing one row per CDR3 protein. The data show some 800,000 distinct CDR3 sequences, 12% seen once. The data derive from a study of CD8 T cells in ankylosing spondylitis. Overall study results and limits: Disease-associated clones were CD8+ and fairly uncommon in peripheral blood. Apparently characteristic of ankylosing spondylitis blood was a TCR beta motif (roughly 8 highly homologous variants). There was reportedly significant enrichment of clones that were disease-linked in matched ankylosing spondylitis synovial fluid.

V was clipped by 7 bases and J by 5 bases, with 17 bases between them. Germline V gene lookup returns CDR1 SGHTA and CDR2 FQGTGA. The CDR3 spans 14 residues. This clonotype was sampled from a male donor with ankylosing spondylitis. The V and J genes are TRBV7-3 and TRBJ1-1, with D possibly matching TRBD1 (5 bases). Source material: blood, either unsorted or a sorted T cell fraction (not recorded which). The CDR3 protein is CASTVRGGMTEAFF. DNA for the CDR3: TGTGCCAGCACCGTAAGGGGAGGTATGACTGAAGCTTTCTTT. The full variable domain, completed using reference TRBV7-3 and TRBJ1-1, is GAGVSQTPSNKVTEKGKYVELRCDPISGHTALYWYRQSLGQGPEFLIYFQGTGAADDSGLPNDRFFAVRPEGSVSTLKIQRTERGDSAVYLCASTVRGGMTEAFFGQGTRLTVV.